This T cell receptor (beta chain) comes out of a study of blood T cells in healthy people across ages. Study results and limitations: Possibly confounding the expanded clonotype changes was the fact that donor CMV status was unknown.

There are 18 residues in the CDR3. CDR1 is MNHEY, CDR2 SVGEGT, per germline. V lost 0 bases, J lost 4 bases, and 13 bases stayed unmatched. As to this clonotype: Its specificity is unknown.

Primers used in a second PCR of roughly 6 to 11 cycles were a sample-barcoded 5' primer and a J-beta primer mix. TCRdb ran MiXCR on the 5' RACE reads and lists one entry per CDR3 protein. This sample has 800,000 to 950,000 distinct CDR3 sequences, with under 35% found just once. This sample was shared with a second study, whose subject was T cells of mothers and their children.

This clonotype originated in a woman in her forties in good health. The sample taken for sequencing was blood. The chain carries TRBV6-2 or TRBV6-3 and TRBJ1-2; 8 bases are a match to TRBD1. The CDR3 DNA sequence: TGTGCCAGCAGTTACTCGAGCTTGGACAGGGCAAACGGCTATGGCTACACCTTC. This sequence encodes CASSYSSLDRANGYGYTF.